Following are 27 T cell receptor gamma chains from one sample sequenced in a study of γδ T cells in repeated Plasmodium falciparum infection. Bulk repertoires came from Vgamma9/Vdelta2+ or Vdelta2-negative gammadelta T cells flow-sorted from PBMC. TCRdb redid clone calling on the multiplex PCR reads using CATT. Among around 27,000 gamma-chain clones, under 1.5% were seen once, and the ten largest hold approximately 20%. Material for sequencing was gamma-delta T cells from blood. Every receptor here comes from a pool of human donors (malaria-infected and uninfected, not separated).

This clone has ten or more counts. A far larger clone is one nucleotide away, so this likely arose from a read error. The identical CDR3 is also encoded by other nucleotide sequences in the sample. This sequence joins TRGV9 and TRGJP. Matching the DNA to germline supplied the J gene, which TCRdb does not give. Germline lookup yields CDR1 GITISATS and CDR2 ISYDGTV (reference sequence). This CDR3 region has 19 residues. The CDR3 bases are TGTGCCTTATGGGAGGCCCCAGCAGGCCAGGAGTTGGGCAAAAAAATCAAGGTATTT. This codes for CALWEAPAGQELGKKIKVF.

In its sample, this clone was seen many times. Other DNA variants within this sample encode the same CDR3. The chain recombines TRGV2 with TRGJP2. Germline V CDR1 and CDR2: EGSNGY, YDSYNSKV. V trimming: 0 bases; J trimming: 3 bases; junction bases outside the gene matches: 4. The CDR3 runs to 15 residues. CDR3 sequence reads: CATWDGLGSDWIKTF. Here the CDR3 DNA reads TGTGCCACCTGGGACGGGCTTGGTAGTGATTGGATCAAGACGTTT.

This clone was detected only a few times. The protein that TCRdb holds for this DNA derives from a much larger clone and differs from the translated DNA at residue 10, which likely indicates a read error; the protein shown here is translated from the DNA. The chain couples TRGV2 to TRGJP. Per germline, CDR1 EGSNGY and CDR2 YDSYNSKV. The CDR3 is 17 residues long. CDR3 bases: TGTGCCACCTGGGACGCCAACCAAGAGTCGGGCAAAAAAATCAAGGTATTT. Amino acid sequence: CATWDANQESGKKIKVF.

This clone was seen at least ten times. The rearrangement links TRGV2 to TRGJ1 or TRGJ2. Here the J gene came from matching the DNA to germline, since TCRdb omits it. V gave up 3 bases and J gave up 5 bases; unmatched junction bases: 13. The CDR3 has 15 residues. CDR1 and CDR2 (germline): EGSNGY, YDSYNSKV. CDR3 protein: CATWDRWRFDYKKLF. In nucleotides, the CDR3 is TGTGCCACCTGGGACCGGTGGAGGTTTGATTATAAGAAACTCTTT.

About this clone itself: This likely reflects a read error, since a far larger clone is one base away. The sample holds other DNA sequences that translate to the same CDR3. The rearrangement links TRGV9 to TRGJP1. TCRdb offers no J gene call, so here the DNA was matched to germline to obtain one. The germline CDR1 and CDR2 sequences are GITISATS and ISYDGTV (reference sequence). The CDR3 runs 13 residues. The DNA of the CDR3 is TGTGCCTTATGGGATACCACTGGTTGGTTCAAGATATTT. Its translation is CALWDTTGWFKIF.

As concerns this clone: It is likely a read error: a sequence one base away is far more abundant. The identical CDR3 is also encoded by other nucleotide sequences in the sample. V is TRGV4 and J is TRGJ1 or TRGJ2. The J gene was missing in TCRdb and was found by matching the end of the DNA to germline. This CDR3 region has 13 residues. Germline V CDR1 and CDR2: EGSTGY, YDSYTSSV. This chain's CDR3 is CATWDGPPGKKLF. CDR3 nucleotide sequence: TGTGCTACCTGGGATGGTCCCCCGGGGAAGAAACTCTTT.

Remarks on this clone: This DNA's translation differs at residue 8 from TCRdb's protein, which comes from a much larger clone; a read error is likely, and the protein shown is translated from the DNA. V usage is TRGV9 and J usage is TRGJ1 or TRGJ2. The J gene, absent from TCRdb, was called here by matching the DNA to germline. The CDR3 spans 12 residues. Germline lookup yields CDR1 GITISATS and CDR2 ISYDGTV (reference sequence). Trimming cost V 3 bases and J 10 bases; bases outside gene matches: 9. This CDR3 is CALWEPRMKKLF. The CDR3 DNA is TGTGCCTTGTGGGAGCCCCGAATGAAGAAACTCTTT.

This clone came up a few times. This probably arose from a read error, given a far larger clone one base away. The V gene corresponds to TRGV8; no J gene was called. The germline gives CDR1 VENAVY, CDR2 YDSYNSRV. The CDR3 runs to 13 residues. The CDR3: CATWDRKYYKKLF. For the CDR3, the DNA is TGTGCCACCTGGGATAGAAAATATTATAAGAAGCTCTTT.

This clone was seen repeatedly, ten times or more. This may be a read error: a much more frequent sequence differs by one nucleotide. Different DNA sequences within this sample yield the same CDR3. The rearrangement uses TRGV5 and TRGJP. CDR1 VINAFY and CDR2 YDVSNSKD come from the germline V gene. The CDR3 extends over 15 amino acids. The CDR3 DNA reads TGTGCCACCTGGGACAGGCATTTGGGCAAAAAGATCAAGGTATTT. Translating it yields CATWDRHLGKKIKVF.

Of note for this clone: A read error likely explains why the TCRdb protein, taken from a much larger clone, differs from this DNA's translation at residue 3; the protein shown is translated from the DNA. CDR3 sequence reads: CAPWDPFRYSKKLF. CDR3 in DNA: TGTGCCCCCTGGGATCCTTTCCGGTATTCTAAGAAACTCTTT. The chain carries TRGV4 and TRGJ1 or TRGJ2. The J gene, left out of TCRdb, was set here by checking the DNA against germline. Germline V gene data show CDR1 as EGSTGY and CDR2 as YDSYTSSV. This CDR3 region has 14 residues.

This clone was detected many times. The protein held in TCRdb is that of a much larger clone and does not match this DNA's translation at residue 8, likely because of a read error; the protein shown is translated from the DNA. This rearrangement joins TRGV9 to TRGJP. Germline-derived CDR1 and CDR2 are GITISATS and ISYDGTV (reference sequence). The CDR3 totals 16 residues. CDR3 bases: TGTGCCTTGTGGGAGACTCAAGGGTTGGGCAAAAAAATCAAGGTATTT. This encodes CALWETQGLGKKIKVF.

This clone was picked up many times. A far larger clone is one base from this, pointing to a likely read error. This specimen includes other DNA sequences encoding the same CDR3. The J gene was not called, though the V gene is TRGV9. This CDR3 spans 13 amino acids. Per germline, CDR1 GITISATS and CDR2 ISYDGTV (reference sequence). The CDR3 reads CALWARLYYKKLF. The CDR3 bases are TGTGCCTTGTGGGCCCGACTTTATTATAAGAAGCTCTTT.

This clone was detected ten times or more. The protein in TCRdb stems from a much larger clone and differs at residue 2 from this DNA's translation, likely a read error; here the protein is translated from the DNA. The chain has TRGV9 and TRGJP. Here the J gene came from matching the DNA to germline, since TCRdb omits it. Germline V CDR1 and CDR2: GITISATS, ISYDGTV (reference sequence). CDR3 length: 16 amino acids. DNA of the CDR3: TGTACCTTGTGGGAGGTGCTCGTGTTGGGCAAAAAAATCAAGGTATTT. This gives the protein CTLWEVLVLGKKIKVF.

This clone appeared a few times. This likely stems from a read error, as it lies one base from a far larger clone. This sample also contains other DNA sequences that code for the same CDR3. The chain joins TRGV9 to TRGJP1. Here the J gene was assigned by germline matching of the DNA, as TCRdb has none. From germline, CDR1 is GITISATS and CDR2 ISYDGTV (reference sequence). CDR3 size: 14 residues. CDR3 DNA: TGTGCCCTGTGGGAGGTCGTCACTGGTTGGTTCAAGATATTT. Its translation is CALWEVVTGWFKIF.

Concerning this clone: A single base is all that separates this from a far larger clone, so a read error is likely. Other DNA sequences in the sample encode the same CDR3. The V call is TRGV9, the J call TRGJP. The J gene, left out of TCRdb, was set here by checking the DNA against germline. The germline CDR1 and CDR2 sequences are GITISATS and ISYDGTV (reference sequence). The CDR3 is 18 amino acids. CDR3 protein: CALWEGTKEGLGKKIKVF. In DNA form, the CDR3 reads TGTGCCCTGTGGGAGGGTACGAAAGAGGGGTTGGGCAAAAAAATCAAGGTATTT.

This clone was detected many times. The chain employs TRGV5 and TRGJ1 or TRGJ2. After removal of 5 bases from V and 4 bases from J, the junction contained 5 bases not matched to a gene. The CDR3 totals 12 residues. In germline, CDR1 is VINAFY, CDR2 YDVSNSKD. The CDR3 is CATWGSYYKKLF. The CDR3 DNA sequence: TGTGCCACCTGGGGCAGCTATTATAAGAAACTCTTT.

This clone occurred a few times. This likely stems from a read error, as it lies one base from a far larger clone. Other nucleotide sequences in the sample specify the same CDR3. This rearrangement joins TRGV4 to TRGJ1 or TRGJ2. Here the J gene came from matching the DNA to germline, since TCRdb omits it. Germline CDR1 reads EGSTGY; CDR2 reads YDSYTSSV. After removal of 2 bases from V and 9 bases from J, the junction contained 7 bases not matched to a gene. The CDR3 is 12 residues long. This CDR3 reads CATWDVALKKLF. The CDR3 nucleotides are TGTGCCACCTGGGATGTTGCCCTTAAGAAACTCTTT.

This clone has ten or more counts. V is TRGV4 and J is TRGJ1 or TRGJ2. The V gene's germline CDR1 is EGSTGY and CDR2 YDSYTSSV. The CDR3 consists of 15 residues. V trimming: 4 bases; J trimming: 3 bases; junction bases outside the gene matches: 12. CDR3: CATWELPDTYYKKLF. The DNA of the CDR3 is TGTGCCACCTGGGAACTCCCTGATACTTATTATAAGAAACTCTTT.

Of note for this clone: TCRdb has a much larger clone's protein, which differs at residue 3 from the translation of this DNA, likely because of a read error; what is shown is the protein translated from the DNA. This sequence joins TRGV2 and TRGJ1 or TRGJ2. The J gene, left out of TCRdb, was set here by checking the DNA against germline. The CDR3 is 13 amino acids. The germline V gene encodes CDR1 EGSNGY and CDR2 YDSYNSKV. CDR3 sequence: CAPWDGTYYKKLF. CDR3 coding DNA: TGTGCCCCCTGGGACGGTACTTATTATAAGAAACTCTTT.

The table lists this clone with a few counts. A far more abundant clone sits one base away, making this likely a read error. The sample carries other DNA sequences with the same CDR3. This sequence joins TRGV9 and TRGJP. No J gene was available from TCRdb, and it was assigned here by a germline match of the DNA. Trimming took 2 bases from V and 9 from J; bases not matched to a gene: 13. The CDR3 extends over 18 amino acids. CDR1 and CDR2 from the germline V gene are GITISATS and ISYDGTV (reference sequence). DNA of the CDR3: TGTGCCTTGTGGGAGGGCACGAAAGAGGGGTTGGGCAAAAAAATCAAGGTATTT. Amino acids: CALWEGTKEGLGKKIKVF.

This clone was picked up many times. This rearrangement joins TRGV5 to TRGJ1 or TRGJ2. The length of the CDR3 is 11 residues. Germline V gene lookup returns CDR1 VINAFY and CDR2 YDVSNSKD. V lost 6 bases and J lost 9; bases outside the gene matches: 8. CDR3 in DNA: TGTGCCACCTGGTTTCAGTGTAAGAAACTCTTT. The encoded protein is CATWFQCKKLF.

This clone was detected ten times or more. A read error may produce the germline difference seen at one junction end. This CDR3 is also generated by other DNA sequences in the sample. The chain carries TRGV2 and TRGJP. CDR1 EGSNGY and CDR2 YDSYNSKV come from the germline V gene. The CDR3 length is 16 residues. Here the CDR3 DNA reads TGTGCCACCTGGGACGGGCGAGAGTTGGGCAAAAAAATCAAGGTATTT. This sequence encodes CATWDGRELGKKIKVF.

This clone has at least ten counts. The protein listed by TCRdb differs at residue 6 from the translated DNA, so the DNA translation is shown. J is TRGJ1 or TRGJ2 and V is TRGV9. Germline V CDR1 and CDR2: GITISATS, ISYDGTV (reference sequence). CDR3 length: 12 residues. V lost 2 bases, J lost 12 bases, and 10 bases stayed unmatched. In nucleotides, the CDR3 is TGTGCCTTGTGGGAGGGCGTCAAGGGGAAACTCTTT. Translation gives CALWEGVKGKLF.

This clone was seen ten or more times. For this DNA, TCRdb reports the protein of a much larger clone, which diverges at residue 9, most likely from a read error; the protein presented here is translated directly from the DNA. This rearrangement joins TRGV9 to TRGJ1 or TRGJ2. The CDR3 sequence is 11 residues long. The J segment lost 14 bases and the V segment lost 3 bases, leaving 10 bases of the junction unmatched. Germline V CDR1 and CDR2: GITISATS, ISYDGTV (reference sequence). The CDR3 DNA sequence: TGTGCCTTGTGGGAGCAAAGGAAGGAACTCTTT. Translated, it gives CALWEQRKELF.

This clone was seen more than once but under ten times. A much larger clone sits a single nucleotide away, making a read error possible. The chain uses TRGV2 and TRGJP1. From germline, CDR1 is EGSNGY and CDR2 YDSYNSKV. This CDR3 is 15 amino acids long. The CDR3 DNA is TGTGCCACCTGGGACGGGCCAAATTTGTGTTGGTTCGAGATATTT. This translates into CATWDGPNLCWFEIF.

This clone was seen at least ten times. A far larger clone is a single base away, which makes a read error likely. The same CDR3 arises from other DNA sequences in this sample as well. V usage is TRGV9 and J usage is TRGJ1 or TRGJ2. This CDR3 comprises 18 residues. CDR1 and CDR2 from the germline V gene are GITISATS and ISYDGTV (reference sequence). The CDR3 loop is CALWEVSQGLSNYYKKLF. For the CDR3, the DNA is TGTGCCTTGTGGGAGGTATCCCAAGGGCTATCGAATTATTATAAGAAGCTCTTT.

This clone has a handful of counts. This is likely an artifact of a read error, given a far larger clone one base away. Other DNA sequences in this sample translate to the same CDR3. The J gene is TRGJP, the V gene TRGV9. TCRdb supplies no J gene; here it was assigned by aligning the nucleotide sequence to germline. Per the germline V gene, CDR1 is GITISATS and CDR2 is ISYDGTV (reference sequence). V lost 2 bases, J lost 5 bases, and 9 bases stayed unmatched. The CDR3 loop spans 18 amino acids. CDR3 residues: CALWEGLTKELGKKIKVF. Here the CDR3 DNA reads TGTGCCTTGTGGGAGGGCTTGACGAAAGAGTTGGGCAAAAAAATCAAGGTATTT.